The 24 T cell receptor beta chains presented below share a single source sample, sequenced in a study of human T cells and chemical hapten exposure. TCRdb re-derived calls from the RACE reads in MiXCR, one entry per CDR3 protein. The profile shows around 130,000 distinct CDR3 sequences, around 11% of them singletons. The time point was: patch test 2, 6 weeks after DPC sensitization. Treatment reported: therapeutic diphenylcyclopropenone sensitization with weekly scalp DPC. The source material was whole blood, sampled in connection with sensitization to the hapten diphenylcyclopropenone (DPC). The receptors derive from a woman between 45 and 65 years old with alopecia areata. Some clones in this sample may be carry-over from other donors' samples.

The sample holds a few counts of this clonotype. The chain combines TRBV5-1 with TRBJ2-3; 9 nucleotides match TRBD2. The CDR3 spans 18 residues. The V gene's germline CDR1 is SGHRS and CDR2 YFSETQ. Trimming took 1 base from V and 4 from J; bases not matched to a gene: 13. For the CDR3, the DNA is TGCGCCAGCAGCTTGTACCCCGAGACTAGCGGCGGAGCAGATACGCAGTATTTT. Translated, it gives CASSLYPETSGGADTQYF. Full variable domain (missing parts from reference TRBV5-1 and TRBJ2-3): KAGVTQTPRYLIKTRGQQVTLSCSPISGHRSVSWYQQTPGQGLQFLFEYFSETQRNKGNFPGRFSGRQFSNSRSEMNVSTLELGDSALYLCASSLYPETSGGADTQYFGPGTRLTVL.

This clonotype occurred many times. The chain uses TRBV19 and TRBJ2-7; tentative D call: TRBD1 (6 bases). Germline CDR1 LNHDA, CDR2 SQIVND (reference sequence). This CDR3 has 13 residues. V was shortened by 10 bases and J by 5 bases, with 18 bases between the two germline ends. In nucleotides, the CDR3 is TGTGCCACCAGATCGACAGGTCTCCACGAGCAGTACTTC. It codes for CATRSTGLHEQYF.

V and J are TRBV7-2 and TRBJ2-5, with 12 bases matching TRBD2. With 4 bases clipped from V and 4 bases from J, the junction kept 7 bases outside the gene matches. The germline V gene encodes CDR1 SGHTA and CDR2 FQGNSA. The CDR3 is 16 residues long. The CDR3 DNA is TGTGCCAGCAGCTCATTACCGGGACTAGCGGGAGAGACCCAGTACTTC. It specifies CASSSLPGLAGETQYF.

The CDR3 region is CASSSLAGSTDTQYF. CDR3 nucleotide sequence: TGTGCCAGCAGCTCTTTAGCGGGCAGCACAGATACGCAGTATTTT. V and J are TRBV7-4 and TRBJ2-3; the match to TRBD2 covers 7 bases. CDR3 length: 15 amino acids. Germline CDR1 reads SGHVT; CDR2 reads SQSDAQ. The V gene end was trimmed by 4 bases and the J gene end by 0 bases; junction bases not matched to a gene: 4.

The J gene is TRBJ1-6, the V gene TRBV9, with 8 bases lining up with TRBD1. The CDR3 totals 16 residues. Germline lookup yields CDR1 SGDLS and CDR2 YYNGEE. Trimming took 3 bases from V and 7 from J; bases not matched to a gene: 9. CDR3 loop: CASSARTGTGNSPLHF. The CDR3 DNA reads TGTGCCAGCAGCGCACGAACCGGGACAGGAAATTCACCCCTCCACTTT.

This clonotype was found a few times. The gene calls are TRBV20-1 and TRBJ2-1; D possibly corresponds to TRBD1 (7 bases). Germline assignment: CDR1 DFQATT and CDR2 SNEGSKA (reference sequence). V shed 1 base and J shed 5 bases, with 12 bases lying between them. The CDR3 totals 14 residues. The CDR3, as DNA: TGCAGTGCTAGAGGCGGGACAGTAAACAATGAGCAGTTCTTC. As protein: CSARGGTVNNEQFF.

A few counts support this clonotype. The chain links TRBV7-9 to TRBJ2-7; D ambiguous. Per germline, CDR1 SEHNR and CDR2 FQNEAQ (reference sequence). The CDR3 length is 15 residues. V lost 2 bases and J lost 5, with 16 bases in between. The chain's CDR3 is CASSLSTPRRDEQYF. The CDR3 nucleotides read TGTGCCAGCAGCTTATCCACCCCGCGTCGGGACGAGCAGTACTTC.

The CDR3 region has the DNA TGTGCCAGCAGCCCCGGGGACGAACGGCGGGAGACCCAGTACTTC. Translated, it gives CASSPGDERRETQYF. This rearrangement joins TRBV11-2 to TRBJ2-5; perhaps D is TRBD1 or TRBD2 (5 bases each). Between the trimmed V and J ends, which lost 5 bases and 5 bases, there was a span of 18 bases. The germline V gene encodes CDR1 SGHAT and CDR2 FQNNGV. The CDR3 covers 15 residues.

This clonotype was seen more than once but under ten times. The V gene is TRBV5-1, the J gene TRBJ2-1, with 8 bases aligning to TRBD2. Germline lookup yields CDR1 SGHRS and CDR2 YFSETQ. J lost 5 bases, V lost 4 bases, and 11 bases had no gene match. The CDR3 loop spans 16 amino acids. In nucleotides, the CDR3 is TGCGCCAGCAGCCCCCGAGCCGGGACTAGTAACAATGAGCAGTTCTTC. Protein sequence: CASSPRAGTSNNEQFF.

This clonotype was picked up a small number of times. The J gene is TRBJ1-2, the V gene TRBV28; a possible D gene is TRBD1 (6 bases). In germline, CDR1 is MDHEN, CDR2 SYDVKM. The CDR3 has 13 residues. Trimming left V 3 bases short and J 4 bases short, with 9 bases between. This CDR3 is CASSLHRAYGYTF. The CDR3 DNA sequence: TGTGCCAGCAGTTTGCACAGGGCCTATGGCTACACCTTC.

In its sample, this clonotype was seen many times. This chain links TRBV5-4 with TRBJ1-2, with 7 nucleotides matching TRBD1. Germline trimming cut 7 bases from V and 6 bases from J; bases unmatched to any gene: 9. CDR1 SGHNT and CDR2 YYREEE come from the germline V gene (reference sequence). This CDR3 region has 13 residues. The CDR3 DNA sequence: TGTGCCAGCCGCCGTGGGACAGATCATGGCTACACCTTC. The encoded protein is CASRRGTDHGYTF.

The CDR3 reads CASSPYGGQGAYEQYF. CDR3 sequence (DNA): TGTGCCAGCAGCCCATATGGGGGACAGGGGGCTTACGAGCAGTACTTC. The V call is TRBV6-5, the J call TRBJ2-7, with 12 bases aligning to TRBD1. The V segment lost 6 bases and the J segment 4 bases; nucleotides outside the gene matches: 10. CDR3 length: 16 amino acids. Germline V gene lookup returns CDR1 MNHEY and CDR2 SVGAGI.

This rearrangement joins TRBV28 to TRBJ1-2; D is undetermined. The germline V gene encodes CDR1 MDHEN and CDR2 SYDVKM. The V and J ends lost 8 bases and 4 bases respectively, with 17 bases between them. This CDR3 is 14 amino acids long. CDR3 sequence: CASWGSGPRYGYTF. The CDR3 nucleotides are TGTGCCAGCTGGGGTAGCGGACCGCGCTATGGCTACACCTTC.

At least ten counts were recorded for this clonotype. This chain uses TRBV20-1 with TRBJ2-1; 13 bases match TRBD2. The CDR3 spans 17 residues. V was pared by 6 bases and J by 0 bases, with 8 bases of the junction left unmatched. Germline V CDR1 and CDR2: DFQATT, SNEGSKA (reference sequence). The CDR3 loop reads CSAAGLAGSSSYNEQFF. In DNA form, the CDR3 reads TGCAGTGCGGCGGGACTAGCGGGGTCGAGCTCCTACAATGAGCAGTTCTTC.

The sample holds a few counts of this clonotype. The chain employs TRBV6-5 and TRBJ2-7; D uncertain. This CDR3 has 15 amino acids. CDR1 and CDR2 (germline): MNHEY, SVGAGI. Trimming cost V 0 bases and J 1 base, with 10 bases left between them. CDR3 in amino acids: CASSYSPAKSYEQYF. In nucleotides, the CDR3 is TGTGCCAGCAGTTACTCGCCCGCAAAGTCCTACGAGCAGTACTTC.

The table lists this clonotype with a few counts. This sequence joins TRBV7-2 and TRBJ2-3, with 11 bases identical to TRBD2. This CDR3 region has 16 residues. J was trimmed by 4 bases and V by 10 bases; bases with no gene match: 13. CDR1 and CDR2 from the germline V gene are SGHTA and FQGNSA. This CDR3 reads CANTPSPSGRPDTQYF. As DNA, the CDR3 is TGTGCCAACACCCCGAGCCCTAGCGGGAGGCCAGATACGCAGTATTTT.

This clonotype has a count of ten or more. The chain has TRBV28 and TRBJ2-1; D not resolved. The germline V and J ends were trimmed by 2 bases and 7 bases, with 15 bases remaining between them. The CDR3 sequence is 15 residues long. Germline lookup yields CDR1 MDHEN and CDR2 SYDVKM. In DNA, the CDR3 is TGTGCCAGCAGTTTACCAGGCGGTGGGGTTAATGAGCAGTTCTTC. Encoded protein: CASSLPGGGVNEQFF. Full variable domain (outside the CDR3, taken from reference TRBV28 and TRBJ2-1): DVKVTQSSRYLVKRTGEKVFLECVQDMDHENMFWYRQDPGLGLRLIYFSYDVKMKEKGDIPEGYSVSREKKERFSLILESASTNQTSMYLCASSLPGGGVNEQFFGPGTRLTVL.

The V call is TRBV27, the J call TRBJ2-1, with 8 bases fitting TRBD2. V was clipped by 7 bases and J by 0 bases; unmatched bases: 5. CDR1 MNHEY and CDR2 SMNVEV come from the germline V gene (reference sequence). The CDR3 is made up of 15 amino acids. DNA for the CDR3: TGTGCCAGCAAAATAGCGGGAACCTCCTACAATGAGCAGTTCTTC. It codes for CASKIAGTSYNEQFF.

This clonotype was observed a few times. V is TRBV28 and J is TRBJ2-3; no clear D gene. V lost 6 bases and J lost 0, with 16 bases in between. Germline lookup yields CDR1 MDHEN and CDR2 SYDVKM. The CDR3 has 16 residues. CDR3 in amino acids: CASSLTIFSSTDTQYF. The CDR3 DNA is TGTGCCAGCAGCCTCACCATTTTCTCTAGCACAGATACGCAGTATTTT.

The chain links TRBV12-3 or TRBV12-4 to TRBJ2-5; 8 nucleotides align to TRBD2. Trimming cost V 6 bases and J 4 bases; bases outside gene matches: 4. CDR3 size: 13 residues. CDR3 region: CASSPGGGETQYF. CDR3 coding DNA: TGTGCCAGCAGCCCGGGGGGGGGAGAGACCCAGTACTTC.

The chain has TRBV5-4 and TRBJ2-7; tentatively, D is TRBD2 (6 bases). Germline loops: CDR1 SGHNT, CDR2 YYREEE (reference sequence). The germline V and J ends were trimmed by 0 bases and 5 bases, with 15 bases remaining between them. CDR3 size: 15 residues. The CDR3: CASSLGSRRADEQYF. The CDR3, as DNA: TGTGCCAGCAGCTTGGGAAGCAGGAGGGCCGACGAGCAGTACTTC.

Note on this clonotype: The conserved phenylalanine or tryptophan is not found at the CDR3 terminus, so this likely reflects a read error. The chain combines TRBV19 with TRBJ1-5; D remains ambiguous. V gave up 0 bases and J gave up 4 bases, with 22 bases separating them. The CDR3 contains 19 residues. Germline CDR1 and CDR2: LNHDA and SQIVND (reference sequence). The CDR3 is CASSIDGPGVGLGNQPQHL. In DNA form, the CDR3 reads TGTGCCAGTAGTATAGATGGCCCGGGAGTGGGATTGGGGAATCAGCCCCAGCATCTT.

V and J are TRBV28 and TRBJ2-7; no definite D call. Germline values: CDR1 MDHEN, CDR2 SYDVKM. The CDR3 runs to 11 residues. Between the trimmed V and J ends, which lost 7 bases and 9 bases, there was a span of 13 bases. CDR3 nucleotide sequence: TGTGCCAGCACAACGGCGGATGGGCAGTACTTC. Residues: CASTTADGQYF.

The table lists this clonotype with a few counts. This rearrangement joins TRBV20-1 to TRBJ2-7, with TRBD2 matching 8 bases. The V gene end was trimmed by 0 bases and the J gene end by 7 bases; junction bases not matched to a gene: 14. The CDR3 covers 16 residues. In germline, CDR1 is DFQATT, CDR2 SNEGSKA (reference sequence). CDR3 amino acids: CSARDSPSGGDREQYF. The CDR3 DNA is TGCAGTGCTAGAGATTCCCCCTCGGGAGGGGATAGGGAGCAGTACTTC.